The clone carrying this TCR beta chain has at least ten counts. This entry belongs to a study of T cells in Graves' hyperthyroidism and ophthalmopathy. Every diagnosis used clinical symptoms, serum thyroxine and TRAb, thyroid ultrasound and orbital computed tomography. The source of the PBMCs was 8 to 10 ml of fresh peripheral blood. Germline lookup yields CDR1 SGHRS and CDR2 YFSETQ. The CDR3 sequence is 15 residues long. The V and J ends lost 1 base and 1 base respectively, with 11 bases between them. Using RNA transcripts as the source, TCR beta CDR3 regions were amplified. Primed by the HTBI set, a first-round RT-PCR was run on the TCR CDR3. TCRdb itself ran the multiplex PCR reads through MiXCR, one entry per CDR3 protein. Of about 610,000 distinct CDR3 sequences listed, roughly 14% are singletons.

This chain connects TRBV5-1 to TRBJ1-1, with D maybe TRBD1 (6 bases). The sequence came from a woman in her forties with Graves' ophthalmopathy. The source material was blood. The CDR3 reads CASSLFAQGNTEAFF. DNA of the CDR3: TGCGCCAGCAGCTTGTTTGCACAGGGGAACACTGAAGCTTTCTTT.